This is a list of T cell receptor beta chains from one sample in a study of neurological immune-mediated disorders. TCRdb reprocessed the 5' RACE reads with MiXCR, giving one entry per CDR3 protein. The sample consists of more than 30,000 distinct CDR3 sequences, less than 15% of them appearing once. What was sequenced was PBMCs. The receptors were sampled from a woman aged 40-49 years in good health. Both conserved end residues are part of each CDR3. Each record gives: D gene, clone size, J gene, V gene, CDR3 protein, CDR3 DNA. The D gene is left open where the match is weak. Clone sizes are given selectively: once, few, many, or a class where the clone is expanded.

NA,medium-sized,TRBJ1-5,TRBV25-1,CASSEGGRQPQHF,TGTGCCAGCAGTGAAGGGGGTCGTCAGCCCCAGCATTTT
NA,many,TRBJ2-1,TRBV7-8,CASSLVGSGNEQFF,TGTGCCAGCAGCTTAGTAGGGAGTGGGAATGAGCAGTTCTTC
NA,many,TRBJ1-5,TRBV7-2,CASTPGGSSNQPQHF,TGTGCCAGCACCCCCGGGGGGTCATCTAATCAGCCCCAGCATTTT
NA,many,TRBJ2-1,TRBV5-4,CASSPGGSGHGYNEQFF,TGTGCCAGCAGCCCCGGGGGTAGCGGACACGGATACAATGAGCAGTTCTTC
NA,many,TRBJ2-1,TRBV25-1,CASQGGGWEQFF,TGTGCCAGCCAAGGGGGGGGGTGGGAGCAGTTCTTC
TRBD1,NA,TRBJ1-1,TRBV6-5,CASSYSQGAEAFF,TGTGCCAGCAGTTACTCTCAGGGGGCCGAAGCTTTCTTT
TRBD1,medium-sized,TRBJ2-5,TRBV20-1,CSARETGQQETQYF,TGCAGTGCTAGAGAAACGGGACAGCAAGAGACCCAGTACTTC
NA,many,TRBJ2-2,TRBV12-3/TRBV12-4,CASSFFHTGELFF,TGTGCCAGCAGTTTCTTCCACACCGGGGAGCTGTTTTTT
NA,many,TRBJ1-2,TRBV5-1,CASSLTSRGYGYTF,TGCGCCAGCAGCTTGACCTCACGGGGGTATGGCTACACCTTC
NA,many,TRBJ2-5,TRBV20-1,CSARVQGLGETQYF,TGCAGTGCTAGAGTGCAGGGGCTTGGAGAGACCCAGTACTTC
TRBD1,many,TRBJ2-5,TRBV6-5,CASSTSGQSQETQYF,TGTGCCAGCAGTACCTCGGGACAGTCCCAAGAGACCCAGTACTTC
TRBD2,many,TRBJ2-5,TRBV20-1,CSAWTSGGPQTDF,TGCAGTGCGTGGACTAGCGGGGGGCCTCAAACAGACTTC
NA,many,TRBJ2-4,TRBV4-2,CASSQDLRVGIGVAKNIQYF,TGTGCCAGCAGCCAAGATTTGCGTGTGGGGATAGGGGTAGCCAAAAACATTCAGTACTTC
NA,many,TRBJ2-1,TRBV7-2,CASSSSRAEQFF,TGTGCCAGCAGCTCGTCACGGGCTGAGCAGTTCTTC
NA,NA,TRBJ1-2,TRBV12-3/TRBV12-4,CASSRSGRNYGYTF,TGTGCCAGCAGCCGTAGCGGACGGAACTATGGCTACACCTTC
TRBD1,many,TRBJ2-2,TRBV5-1,CASSLGDSRLRVFF,TGCGCCAGCAGCTTGGGGGACAGTCGCTTAAGGGTGTTTTTT
TRBD1,NA,TRBJ2-3,TRBV12-3/TRBV12-4,CASSRQGGTDTQYF,TGTGCCAGCAGCCGACAGGGAGGCACAGATACGCAGTATTTT
NA,NA,TRBJ2-3,TRBV6-2/TRBV6-3,CASSFSSTDTQYF,TGTGCCAGCAGTTTTTCTAGCACAGATACGCAGTATTTT
NA,many,TRBJ1-4,TRBV12-3/TRBV12-4,CASTVGGEKLFF,TGTGCCAGTACAGTGGGAGGAGAAAAACTGTTTTTT
NA,many,TRBJ2-3,TRBV6-5,CASVDSSTDTQYF,TGTGCCAGTGTGGACAGTAGCACAGATACGCAGTATTTT
NA,many,TRBJ2-2,TRBV5-6,CASSFTRTNTGELFF,TGTGCCAGCAGCTTCACTAGGACGAACACCGGGGAGCTGTTTTTT
NA,medium-sized,TRBJ1-1,TRBV2,CASRRDREFEAFF,TGTGCCAGCAGACGCGACAGAGAATTTGAAGCTTTCTTT
NA,many,TRBJ2-2,TRBV27,CASSPRGGELFF,TGTGCCAGCAGCCCTAGGGGCGGGGAGCTGTTTTTT
NA,many,TRBJ1-1,TRBV4-1,CASSQDWDTEAFF,TGCGCCAGCAGCCAAGATTGGGACACTGAAGCTTTCTTT
TRBD1,medium-sized,TRBJ1-4,TRBV4-1,CASTSETGGSNEKLFF,TGCGCCAGCACCTCGGAGACAGGGGGATCTAATGAAAAACTGTTTTTT
TRBD2,many,TRBJ2-1,TRBV12-3/TRBV12-4,CASSQLAGDNEQFF,TGTGCCAGCAGTCAACTAGCGGGGGACAATGAGCAGTTCTTC
TRBD2,many,TRBJ2-1,TRBV6-4,CASSWTSGGSYNEQFF,TGTGCCAGCAGTTGGACTAGCGGGGGCTCCTACAATGAGCAGTTCTTC
TRBD1,many,TRBJ1-4,TRBV20-1,CSAFPGQGAKAKLFF,TGCAGTGCCTTCCCGGGACAGGGGGCTAAGGCAAAACTGTTTTTT
NA,many,TRBJ2-5,TRBV7-2,CASSLGQIQETQYF,TGTGCCAGCAGCTTAGGACAGATCCAAGAGACCCAGTACTTC
TRBD1,many,TRBJ2-5,TRBV27,CASSSQGDQETQYF,TGTGCCAGCAGTTCGCAGGGGGACCAAGAGACCCAGTACTTC
TRBD1,many,TRBJ1-1,TRBV10-3,CAISDTGGNTEAFF,TGTGCCATCAGTGATACAGGGGGGAACACTGAAGCTTTCTTT
NA,medium-sized,TRBJ1-1,TRBV20-1,CRAPGGEVTEAFF,TGCAGGGCGCCGGGAGGCGAGGTCACTGAAGCTTTCTTT
NA,many,TRBJ2-7,TRBV29-1,CSATGLYSYEQYF,TGCAGCGCGACGGGCCTTTACTCCTACGAGCAGTACTTC
TRBD2,many,TRBJ2-1,TRBV6-2/TRBV6-3,CASSSASSGLAVYNEQFF,TGTGCCAGCAGTTCAGCATCCTCAGGACTAGCGGTTTACAATGAGCAGTTCTTC
TRBD1,many,TRBJ1-1,TRBV5-1,CASSLTSTGATEAFF,TGCGCCAGCAGCTTAACTTCGACAGGGGCCACTGAAGCTTTCTTT
TRBD2,many,TRBJ2-1,TRBV7-2,CASSLQPLRLAENNEQFF,TGTGCCAGCAGCTTACAGCCCCTCCGTCTAGCGGAGAACAATGAGCAGTTCTTC
NA,many,TRBJ1-1,TRBV9,CASSVDGGSTEAFF,TGTGCCAGCAGCGTAGATGGGGGCTCGACTGAAGCTTTCTTT
NA,many,TRBJ1-1,TRBV4-1,CASSQGVWTEAFF,TGCGCCAGCAGCCAAGGAGTTTGGACTGAAGCTTTCTTT
TRBD2,many,TRBJ2-3,TRBV20-1,CSVISGSTDTQYF,TGCAGTGTTATTAGCGGGAGCACAGATACGCAGTATTTT
NA,many,TRBJ2-7,TRBV29-1,CSVEDGRGARKQYF,TGCAGCGTTGAAGACGGACGGGGTGCTAGGAAGCAGTACTTC
NA,many,TRBJ1-6,TRBV7-2,CASSRQSSYNSPLHF,TGTGCCAGCAGCAGACAGAGCTCCTATAATTCACCCCTCCACTTT
NA,NA,TRBJ2-5,TRBV12-3/TRBV12-4,CVSTVQGHQETQYF,TGTGTCAGCACCGTACAGGGCCATCAAGAGACCCAGTACTTC
NA,many,TRBJ2-5,TRBV12-3/TRBV12-4,CASSLGLSEETQYF,TGTGCCAGCAGTTTAGGTCTGTCTGAGGAGACCCAGTACTTC
NA,many,TRBJ2-6,TRBV3-1,CASSPIGRSSGANVLTF,TGTGCCAGCAGCCCCATCGGACGCAGCTCTGGGGCCAACGTCCTGACTTTC
NA,many,TRBJ2-7,TRBV7-8,CASSSQAYEQYF,TGTGCCAGCAGCTCCCAAGCCTACGAGCAGTACTTC
NA,many,TRBJ2-1,TRBV9,CASSAPPSPYNEQFF,TGTGCCAGCAGTGCCCCTCCTAGTCCGTACAATGAGCAGTTCTTC
NA,many,TRBJ2-7,TRBV5-1,CASSGGTAGEQYF,TGCGCCAGCAGCGGCGGGACAGCCGGCGAGCAGTACTTC
NA,NA,TRBJ1-5,TRBV3-1,CASSHGTNQPQHF,TGTGCCAGCAGCCATGGCACGAATCAGCCCCAGCATTTT
NA,many,TRBJ1-1,TRBV7-2,CASRAGGGTEAFF,TGTGCCAGCAGGGCCGGCGGGGGGACTGAAGCTTTCTTT
TRBD1,many,TRBJ1-6,TRBV6-5,CASSVGTGGVSPLHF,TGTGCCAGCAGTGTCGGAACAGGGGGCGTTTCACCCCTCCACTTT
TRBD1,many,TRBJ2-7,TRBV6-2/TRBV6-3,CASSSGQGGSYEQYF,TGTGCCAGCAGTTCGGGACAGGGGGGCTCCTACGAGCAGTACTTC
NA,NA,TRBJ2-3,TRBV10-1,CASSDPAVLAQYF,TGCGCCAGCAGTGATCCCGCGGTACTCGCGCAGTATTTT
NA,many,TRBJ1-2,TRBV12-3/TRBV12-4,CASSPGDYGYTF,TGTGCCAGCAGCCCTGGGGACTATGGCTACACCTTC
NA,many,TRBJ2-2,TRBV5-1,CASRANTGELFF,TGCGCCAGCAGAGCGAACACCGGGGAGCTGTTTTTT
TRBD2,many,TRBJ2-1,TRBV10-1,CASSKSSGGIHNEQLF,TGCGCCAGCAGTAAATCTAGCGGGGGGATTCACAATGAGCAGCTCTTC